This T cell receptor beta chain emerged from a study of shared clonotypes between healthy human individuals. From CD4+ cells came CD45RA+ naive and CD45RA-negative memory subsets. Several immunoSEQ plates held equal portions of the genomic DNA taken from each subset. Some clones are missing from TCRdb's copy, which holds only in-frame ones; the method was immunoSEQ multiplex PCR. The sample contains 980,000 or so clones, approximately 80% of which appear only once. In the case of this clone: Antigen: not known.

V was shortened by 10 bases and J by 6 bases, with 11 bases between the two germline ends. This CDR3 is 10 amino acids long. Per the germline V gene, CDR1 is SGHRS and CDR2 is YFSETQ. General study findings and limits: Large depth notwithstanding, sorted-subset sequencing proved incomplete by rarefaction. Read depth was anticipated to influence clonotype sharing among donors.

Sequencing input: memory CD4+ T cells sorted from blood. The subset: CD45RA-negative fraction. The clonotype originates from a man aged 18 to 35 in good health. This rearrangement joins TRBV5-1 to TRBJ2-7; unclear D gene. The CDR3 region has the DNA TGCGCCGGGTTCACGGCCGAGCAGTACTTC. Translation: CAGFTAEQYF.